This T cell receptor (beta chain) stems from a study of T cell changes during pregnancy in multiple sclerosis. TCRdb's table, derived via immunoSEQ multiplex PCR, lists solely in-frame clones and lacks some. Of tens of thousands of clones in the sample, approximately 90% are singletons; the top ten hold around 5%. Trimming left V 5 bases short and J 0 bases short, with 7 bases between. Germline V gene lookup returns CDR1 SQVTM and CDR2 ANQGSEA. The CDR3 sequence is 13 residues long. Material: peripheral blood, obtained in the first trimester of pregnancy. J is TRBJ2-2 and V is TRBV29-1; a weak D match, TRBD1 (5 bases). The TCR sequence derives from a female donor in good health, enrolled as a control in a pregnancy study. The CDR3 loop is CSVKQANTGELFF. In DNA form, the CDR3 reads TGCAGCGTTAAACAGGCGAACACCGGGGAGCTGTTTTTT.